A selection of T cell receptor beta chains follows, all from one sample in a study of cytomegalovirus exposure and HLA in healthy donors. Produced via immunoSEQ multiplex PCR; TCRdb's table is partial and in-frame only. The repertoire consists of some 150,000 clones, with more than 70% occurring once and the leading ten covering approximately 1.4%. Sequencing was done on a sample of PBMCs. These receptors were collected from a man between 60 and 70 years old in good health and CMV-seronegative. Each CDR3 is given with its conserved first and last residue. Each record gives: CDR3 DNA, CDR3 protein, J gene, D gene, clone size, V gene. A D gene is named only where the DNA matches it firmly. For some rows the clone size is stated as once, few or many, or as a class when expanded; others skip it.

cdr3_nt: TGTGCCTGGACCACTGGGACCAGGGGGACCGGGGAGCTGTTTTTT
cdr3_aa: CAWTTGTRGTGELFF
j_call: TRBJ2-2
d_call: TRBD1
clone_size: few
v_call: TRBV30

cdr3_nt: TGTGCCAGCAGCGAGGGACTAGCGGGAGTTAATACGCAGTATTTT
cdr3_aa: CASSEGLAGVNTQYF
j_call: TRBJ2-3
d_call: TRBD2
clone_size: .
v_call: TRBV5-4

cdr3_nt: TGCAGCGTCCCAGGGGGATTCGATGGCTACACCTTC
cdr3_aa: CSVPGGFDGYTF
j_call: TRBJ1-2
d_call: TRBD1
clone_size: .
v_call: TRBV29-1

cdr3_nt: TGTGCCAGCAGCTGGGACAGACTTAATTCACCCCTCCACTTT
cdr3_aa: CASSWDRLNSPLHF
j_call: TRBJ1-6
d_call: TRBD1
clone_size: .
v_call: TRBV7-9

cdr3_nt: TGTGCCTGGAGTGTACTGGGGCGGTCCTATGGCTACACCTTC
cdr3_aa: CAWSVLGRSYGYTF
j_call: TRBJ1-2
d_call: .
clone_size: .
v_call: TRBV30

cdr3_nt: TGTGCCAGCAATCTGGCGGGGTCAGGCGAGCAGTACTTC
cdr3_aa: CASNLAGSGEQYF
j_call: TRBJ2-7
d_call: .
clone_size: once
v_call: TRBV7-2

cdr3_nt: TGTGCCTGGAGACCCGTCGAGATAGCTAACTATGGCTACACCTTC
cdr3_aa: CAWRPVEIANYGYTF
j_call: TRBJ1-2
d_call: .
clone_size: once
v_call: TRBV30

cdr3_nt: TGCGCCAGCAGCTTCTCTAGCGGGAGGTACAATGAGCAGTTCTTC
cdr3_aa: CASSFSSGRYNEQFF
j_call: TRBJ2-1
d_call: TRBD2
clone_size: .
v_call: TRBV5-1

cdr3_nt: TGTGCCAGCAGTTTTATGGGCGGGACAGGGCATTCTCAGCAGTACTTC
cdr3_aa: CASSFMGGTGHSQQYF
j_call: TRBJ2-7
d_call: TRBD1
clone_size: .
v_call: TRBV27

cdr3_nt: TGTGCCAGCACCAGTCGCCTCAGTGGAAACACCATATATTTT
cdr3_aa: CASTSRLSGNTIYF
j_call: TRBJ1-3
d_call: .
clone_size: .
v_call: TRBV6-5

cdr3_nt: TGCGCCAGCAGCCACTCAGACAGGCTCTCCTACAATGAGCAGTTCTTC
cdr3_aa: CASSHSDRLSYNEQFF
j_call: TRBJ2-1
d_call: .
clone_size: few
v_call: TRBV4-3

cdr3_nt: TGTGCCAGCAGTTACGGACTAGCGTCCACCGGGGAGCTGTTTTTT
cdr3_aa: CASSYGLASTGELFF
j_call: TRBJ2-2
d_call: TRBD2
clone_size: .
v_call: TRBV28